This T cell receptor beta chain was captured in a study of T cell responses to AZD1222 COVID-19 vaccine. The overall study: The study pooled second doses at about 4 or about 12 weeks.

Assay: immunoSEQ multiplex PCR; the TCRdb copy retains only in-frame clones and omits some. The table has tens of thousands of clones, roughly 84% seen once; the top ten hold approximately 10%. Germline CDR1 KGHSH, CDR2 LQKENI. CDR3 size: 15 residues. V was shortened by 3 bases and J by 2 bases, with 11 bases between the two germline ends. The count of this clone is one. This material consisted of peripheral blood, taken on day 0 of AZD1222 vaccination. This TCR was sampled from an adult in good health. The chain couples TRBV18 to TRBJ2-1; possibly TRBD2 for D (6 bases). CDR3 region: CASSPGGDAYNEQFF. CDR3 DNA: TGTGCCAGCTCACCGGGCGGGGACGCCTACAATGAGCAGTTCTTC.